This T cell receptor (beta chain) is from a study of PD-L1 blockade in urothelial cancer. Whole-study context: At 3 weeks (second dose) and 6 weeks after starting treatment, blood was analyzed. A median of roughly 150,000 T cells was found in the blood samples.

CDR1 LNHNV and CDR2 YYDKDF come from the germline V gene (reference sequence). This CDR3 spans 16 amino acids. V shed 4 bases and J 2 bases; nucleotides not matched to a gene: 6. Clones were read by immunoSEQ multiplex PCR, and TCRdb kept only the in-frame ones, dropping some. The table shows approximately 100,000 clones, with around 93% occurring only once. The clonotype originates from a woman older than 75 with urothelial cancer. V and J are TRBV15 and TRBJ1-5; 9 bases fit TRBD1. The specimen comprised PBMCs, sampled around atezolizumab (anti-PD-L1) treatment. CDR3 sequence reads: CATSTHGQGRNQPQHF. CDR3 coding DNA: TGTGCCACCAGCACCCACGGACAGGGGCGCAATCAGCCCCAGCATTTT. The full variable domain, rest sourced from reference TRBV15 and TRBJ1-5, is DAMVIQNPRYQVTQFGKPVTLSCSQTLNHNVMYWYQQKSSQAPKLLFHYYDKDFNNEADTPDNFQSRRPNTSFCFLDIRSPGLGDTAMYLCATSTHGQGRNQPQHFGDGTRLSIL.